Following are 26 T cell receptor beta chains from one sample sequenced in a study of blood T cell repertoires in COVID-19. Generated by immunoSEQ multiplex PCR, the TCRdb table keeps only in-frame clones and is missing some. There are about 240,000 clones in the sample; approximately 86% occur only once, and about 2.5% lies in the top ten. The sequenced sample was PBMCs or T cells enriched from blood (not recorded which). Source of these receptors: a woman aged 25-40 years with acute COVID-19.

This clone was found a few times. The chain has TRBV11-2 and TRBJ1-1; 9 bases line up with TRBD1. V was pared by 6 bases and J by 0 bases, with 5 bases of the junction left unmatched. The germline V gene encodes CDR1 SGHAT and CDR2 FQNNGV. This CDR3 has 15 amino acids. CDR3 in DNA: TGTGCCAGCAGTAACAGGGGGCCGATGAACACTGAAGCTTTCTTT. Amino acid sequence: CASSNRGPMNTEAFF. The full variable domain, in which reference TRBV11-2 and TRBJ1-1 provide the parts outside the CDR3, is EAGVAQSPRYKIIEKRQSVAFWCNPISGHATLYWYQQILGQGPKLLIQFQNNGVVDDSQLPKDRFSAERLKGVDSTLKIQPAKLEDSAVYLCASSNRGPMNTEAFFGQGTRLTVV.

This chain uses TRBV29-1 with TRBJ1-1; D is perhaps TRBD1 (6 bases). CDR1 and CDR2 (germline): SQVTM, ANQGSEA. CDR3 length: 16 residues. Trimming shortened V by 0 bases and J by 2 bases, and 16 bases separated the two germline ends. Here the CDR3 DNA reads TGCAGCGTTGAAGATCCGGGGGGCGCGAGTAACACTGAAGCTTTCTTT. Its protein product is CSVEDPGGASNTEAFF. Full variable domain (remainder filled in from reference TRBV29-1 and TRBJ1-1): SAVISQKPSRDICQRGTSLTIQCQVDSQVTMMFWYRQQPGQSLTLIATANQGSEATYESGFVIDKFPISRPNLTFSTLTVSNMSPEDSSIYLCSVEDPGGASNTEAFFGQGTRLTVV.

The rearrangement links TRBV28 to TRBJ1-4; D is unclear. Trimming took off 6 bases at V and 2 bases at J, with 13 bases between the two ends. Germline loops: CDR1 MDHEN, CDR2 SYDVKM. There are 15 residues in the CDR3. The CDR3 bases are TGTGCCAGCAGGTCACCAGGTGCGACTAATGAAAAACTGTTTTTT. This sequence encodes CASRSPGATNEKLFF.

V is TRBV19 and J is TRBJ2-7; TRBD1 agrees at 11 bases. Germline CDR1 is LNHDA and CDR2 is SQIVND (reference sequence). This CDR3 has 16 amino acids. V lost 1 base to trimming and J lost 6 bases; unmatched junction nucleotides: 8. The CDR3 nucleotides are TGTGCCAGTAGTATAGCCGTCGGGACAGGGGGTATCGAGCAGTACTTC. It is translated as CASSIAVGTGGIEQYF.

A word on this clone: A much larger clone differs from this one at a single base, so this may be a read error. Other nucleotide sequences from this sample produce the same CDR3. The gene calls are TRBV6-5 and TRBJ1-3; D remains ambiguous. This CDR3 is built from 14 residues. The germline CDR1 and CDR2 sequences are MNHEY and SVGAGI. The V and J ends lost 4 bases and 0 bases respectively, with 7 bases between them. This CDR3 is CASSSLSSGNTIYF. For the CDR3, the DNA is TGTGCCAGCAGTTCCCTAAGCTCTGGAAACACCATATATTTT.

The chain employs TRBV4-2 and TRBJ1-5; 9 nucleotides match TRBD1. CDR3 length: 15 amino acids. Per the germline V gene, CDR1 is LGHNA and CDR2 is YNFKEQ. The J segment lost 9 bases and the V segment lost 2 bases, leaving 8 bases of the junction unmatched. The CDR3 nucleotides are TGTGCCAGCAGCCAATCCCCGGGACAGGGTCGGCCCCAGCATTTT. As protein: CASSQSPGQGRPQHF.

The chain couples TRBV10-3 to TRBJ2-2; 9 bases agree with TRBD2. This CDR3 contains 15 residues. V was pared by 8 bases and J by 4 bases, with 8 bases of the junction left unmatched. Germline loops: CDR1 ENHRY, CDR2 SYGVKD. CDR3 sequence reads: CAIGASGVGTGELFF. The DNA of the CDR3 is TGTGCCATCGGAGCTAGCGGGGTAGGCACCGGGGAGCTGTTTTTT.

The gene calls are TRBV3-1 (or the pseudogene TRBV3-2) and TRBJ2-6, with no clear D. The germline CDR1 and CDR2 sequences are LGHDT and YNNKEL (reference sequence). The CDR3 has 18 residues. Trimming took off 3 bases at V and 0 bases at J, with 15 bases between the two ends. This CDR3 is CASSHQSVAYSGANVLTF. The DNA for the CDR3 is TGTGCCAGCAGCCACCAAAGCGTCGCGTACTCTGGGGCCAACGTCCTGACTTTC.

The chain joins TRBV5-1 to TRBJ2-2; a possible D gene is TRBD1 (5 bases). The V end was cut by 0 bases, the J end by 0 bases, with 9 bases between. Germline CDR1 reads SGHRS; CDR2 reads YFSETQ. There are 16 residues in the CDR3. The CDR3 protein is CASSLDSRANTGELFF. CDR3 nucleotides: TGCGCCAGCAGCTTGGACTCCAGGGCGAACACCGGGGAGCTGTTTTTT.

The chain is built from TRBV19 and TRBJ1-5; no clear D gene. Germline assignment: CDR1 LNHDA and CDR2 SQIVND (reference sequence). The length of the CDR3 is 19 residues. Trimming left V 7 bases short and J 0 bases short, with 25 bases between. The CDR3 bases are TGTGCCAGTAATTTGGGCAGGACTCAACCTCTATATAGCAATCAGCCCCAGCATTTT. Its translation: CASNLGRTQPLYSNQPQHF. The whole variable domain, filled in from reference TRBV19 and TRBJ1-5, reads DGGITQSPKYLFRKEGQNVTLSCEQNLNHDAMYWYRQDPGQGLRLIYYSQIVNDFQKGDIAEGYSVSREKKESFPLTVTSAQKNPTAFYLCASNLGRTQPLYSNQPQHFGDGTRLSIL.

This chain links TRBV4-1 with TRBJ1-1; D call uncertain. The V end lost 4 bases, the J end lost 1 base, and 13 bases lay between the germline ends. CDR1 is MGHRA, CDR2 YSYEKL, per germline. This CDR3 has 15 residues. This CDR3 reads CASSRIGLGNTEAFF. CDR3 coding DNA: TGCGCCAGCAGCCGTATAGGACTAGGGAACACTGAAGCTTTCTTT.

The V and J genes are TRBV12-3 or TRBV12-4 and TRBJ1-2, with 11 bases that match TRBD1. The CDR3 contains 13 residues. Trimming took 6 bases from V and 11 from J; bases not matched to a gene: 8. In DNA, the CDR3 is TGTGCCAGCAGGACCCCGGGACAGGGGGTTTACACCTTC. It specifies CASRTPGQGVYTF.

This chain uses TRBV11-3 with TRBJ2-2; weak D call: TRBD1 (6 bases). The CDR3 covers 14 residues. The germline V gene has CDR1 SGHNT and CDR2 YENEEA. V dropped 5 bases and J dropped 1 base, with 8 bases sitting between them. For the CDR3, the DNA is TGTGCCAGCAGCGTGGACAGGAACACCGGGGAGCTGTTTTTT. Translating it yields CASSVDRNTGELFF. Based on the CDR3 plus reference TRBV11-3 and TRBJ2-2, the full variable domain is EAGVVQSPRYKIIEKKQPVAFWCNPISGHNTLYWYLQNLGQGPELLIRYENEEAVDDSQLPKDRFSAERLKGVDSTLKIQPAELGDSAVYLCASSVDRNTGELFFGEGSRLTVL.

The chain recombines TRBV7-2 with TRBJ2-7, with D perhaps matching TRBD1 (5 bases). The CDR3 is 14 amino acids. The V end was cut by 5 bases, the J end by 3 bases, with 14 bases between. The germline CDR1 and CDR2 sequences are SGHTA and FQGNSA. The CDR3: CASSPRRQNYEQYF. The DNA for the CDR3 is TGTGCCAGCAGCCCGAGACGACAGAACTACGAGCAGTACTTC.

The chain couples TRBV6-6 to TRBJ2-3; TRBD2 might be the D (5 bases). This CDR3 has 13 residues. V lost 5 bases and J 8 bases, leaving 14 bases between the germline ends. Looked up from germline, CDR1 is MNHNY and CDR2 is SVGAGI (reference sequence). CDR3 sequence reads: CASSRETRVTQYF. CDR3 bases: TGTGCCAGCAGTAGGGAAACGAGGGTTACGCAGTATTTT.

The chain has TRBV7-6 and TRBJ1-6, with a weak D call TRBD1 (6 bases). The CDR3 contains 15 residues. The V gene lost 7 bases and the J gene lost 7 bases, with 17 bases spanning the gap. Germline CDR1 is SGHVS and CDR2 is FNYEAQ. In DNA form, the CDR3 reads TGTGCCAGCACCTTGTCCACAGGGACCAATTCACCCCTCCACTTT. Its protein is CASTLSTGTNSPLHF.

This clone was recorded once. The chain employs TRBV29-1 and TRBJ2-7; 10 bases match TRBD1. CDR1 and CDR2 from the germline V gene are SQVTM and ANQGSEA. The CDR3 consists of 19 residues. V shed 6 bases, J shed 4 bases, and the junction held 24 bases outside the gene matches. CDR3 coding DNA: TGCAGCGTCGCGGAGGAGCTCAGACTGACAGGGGGCGCCTCGTACGAGCAGTACTTC. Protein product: CSVAEELRLTGGASYEQYF.

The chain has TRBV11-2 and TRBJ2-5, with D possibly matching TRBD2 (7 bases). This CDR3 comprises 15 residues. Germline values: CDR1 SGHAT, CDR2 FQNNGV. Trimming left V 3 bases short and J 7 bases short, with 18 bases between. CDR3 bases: TGTGCCAGCAGCTTGGGGGGGGCCGTATCGGGGACCCAGTACTTC. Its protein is CASSLGGAVSGTQYF.

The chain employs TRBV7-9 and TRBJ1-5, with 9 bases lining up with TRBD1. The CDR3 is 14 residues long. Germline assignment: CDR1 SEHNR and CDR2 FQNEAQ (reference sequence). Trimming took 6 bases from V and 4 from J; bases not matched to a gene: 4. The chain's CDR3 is CASSDGTGNQPQHF. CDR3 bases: TGTGCCAGCAGTGACGGGACAGGGAATCAGCCCCAGCATTTT.

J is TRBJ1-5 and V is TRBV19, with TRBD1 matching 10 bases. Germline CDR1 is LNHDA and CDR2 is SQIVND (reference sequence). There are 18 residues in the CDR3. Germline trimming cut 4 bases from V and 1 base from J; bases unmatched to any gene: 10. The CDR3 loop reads CASSTGQGDPISNQPQHF. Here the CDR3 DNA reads TGTGCCAGTAGTACCGGACAGGGGGATCCAATAAGCAATCAGCCCCAGCATTTT.

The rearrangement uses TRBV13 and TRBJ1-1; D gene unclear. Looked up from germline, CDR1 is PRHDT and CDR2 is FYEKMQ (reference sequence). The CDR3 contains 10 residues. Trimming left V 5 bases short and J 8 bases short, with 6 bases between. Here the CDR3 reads CASSPQEAFF. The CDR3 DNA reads TGTGCCAGCAGCCCCCAAGAAGCTTTCTTT.

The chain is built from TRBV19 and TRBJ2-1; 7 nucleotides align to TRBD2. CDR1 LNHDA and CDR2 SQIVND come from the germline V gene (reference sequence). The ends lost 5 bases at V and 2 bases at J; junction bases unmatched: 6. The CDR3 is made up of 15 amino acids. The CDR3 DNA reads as TGTGCCAGTAGTGGGGGGGAATTCGCCTACAATGAGCAGTTCTTC. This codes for CASSGGEFAYNEQFF.

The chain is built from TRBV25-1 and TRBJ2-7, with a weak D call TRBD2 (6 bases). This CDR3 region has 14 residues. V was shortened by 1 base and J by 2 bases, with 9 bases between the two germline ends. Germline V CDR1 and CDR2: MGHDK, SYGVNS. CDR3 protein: CASSEWRGTYEQYF. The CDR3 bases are TGTGCCAGCAGTGAATGGAGGGGTACCTACGAGCAGTACTTC.

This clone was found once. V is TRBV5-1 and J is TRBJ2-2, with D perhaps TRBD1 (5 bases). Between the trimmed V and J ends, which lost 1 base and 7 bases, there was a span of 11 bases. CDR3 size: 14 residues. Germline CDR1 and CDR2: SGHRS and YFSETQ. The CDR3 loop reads CASSLIGAVGELFF. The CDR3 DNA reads TGCGCCAGCAGCTTGATTGGGGCCGTCGGGGAGCTGTTTTTT.

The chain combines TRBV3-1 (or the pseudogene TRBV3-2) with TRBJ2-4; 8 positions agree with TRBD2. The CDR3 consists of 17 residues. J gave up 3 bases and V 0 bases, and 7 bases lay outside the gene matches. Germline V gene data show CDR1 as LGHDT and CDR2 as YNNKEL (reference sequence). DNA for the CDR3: TGTGCCAGCAGCCAAGATCTTACGGGGGGGAACAAAAACATTCAGTACTTC. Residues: CASSQDLTGGNKNIQYF.

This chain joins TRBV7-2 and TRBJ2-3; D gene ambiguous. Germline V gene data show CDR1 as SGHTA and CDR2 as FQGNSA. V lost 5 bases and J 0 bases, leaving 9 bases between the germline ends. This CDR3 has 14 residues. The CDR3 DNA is TGTGCCAGCAGCCTAGACTTTAGCACAGATACGCAGTATTTT. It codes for CASSLDFSTDTQYF.